What follows are 5 T cell receptor beta chains derived from one specimen sequenced in a study of T cell responses to AZD1222 COVID-19 vaccine. The repertoire was sequenced with immunoSEQ multiplex PCR; TCRdb's copy has only in-frame clones and lacks some. The sample lists 110,000 or so clones, 88% seen once, with just over 3.5% in the top ten. Sequences were derived from peripheral blood, sampled 28 days after the second AZD1222 dose. These receptors were taken from an adult who received the AZD1222 COVID-19 vaccine.

This rearrangement joins TRBV5-1 to TRBJ1-3; D is unresolved. The germline V gene has CDR1 SGHRS and CDR2 YFSETQ. The CDR3 loop spans 12 amino acids. V lost 7 bases to trimming and J lost 0 bases, with 5 bases between them. The CDR3 region is CASGSSGNTIYF. In DNA, the CDR3 is TGCGCCAGCGGAAGCTCTGGAAACACCATATATTTT. The full variable domain, with the rest looked up from reference TRBV5-1 and TRBJ1-3, is KAGVTQTPRYLIKTRGQQVTLSCSPISGHRSVSWYQQTPGQGLQFLFEYFSETQRNKGNFPGRFSGRQFSNSRSEMNVSTLELGDSALYLCASGSSGNTIYFGEGSWLTVV.

This clone was detected a few times. V gene TRBV19 combines with J gene TRBJ1-4, with 12 bases matching TRBD1. This CDR3 is built from 15 residues. Germline V lookup: CDR1 LNHDA, CDR2 SQIVND (reference sequence). With V trimmed by 3 bases and J by 8 bases, 4 bases remained unmatched. CDR3 in amino acids: CASSIAGTGGEKLFF. The CDR3, as DNA: TGTGCCAGTAGTATCGCCGGGACAGGGGGCGAAAAACTGTTTTTT.

There are a few counts of this clone. The V and J genes are TRBV5-1 and TRBJ1-1; D is unclear. V dropped 4 bases and J dropped 4 bases, with 14 bases sitting between them. The CDR3 runs 14 residues. The germline V gene has CDR1 SGHRS and CDR2 YFSETQ. In nucleotides, the CDR3 is TGCGCCAGCAGCGGACGGACTGCGAGCACTGAAGCTTTCTTT. As protein: CASSGRTASTEAFF.

The gene calls are TRBV3-1 (or the pseudogene TRBV3-2) and TRBJ2-7; D is uncertain. This CDR3 is 12 amino acids long. The germline CDR1 and CDR2 sequences are LGHDT and YNNKEL (reference sequence). V was shortened by 2 bases and J by 5 bases, with 7 bases between the two germline ends. In nucleotides, the CDR3 is TGTGCCAGCAGCCAACTCCCCCACGAGCAGTACTTC. It is translated as CASSQLPHEQYF.

The rearrangement links TRBV5-1 to TRBJ1-1; 7 nucleotides align to TRBD1. V shed 2 bases and J 4 bases; nucleotides not matched to a gene: 8. The CDR3 length is 15 residues. CDR1 and CDR2 (germline): SGHRS, YFSETQ. CDR3 bases: TGCGCCAGCAGCTTACAGGGGACCGGGGGCACTGAAGCTTTCTTT. This encodes CASSLQGTGGTEAFF.